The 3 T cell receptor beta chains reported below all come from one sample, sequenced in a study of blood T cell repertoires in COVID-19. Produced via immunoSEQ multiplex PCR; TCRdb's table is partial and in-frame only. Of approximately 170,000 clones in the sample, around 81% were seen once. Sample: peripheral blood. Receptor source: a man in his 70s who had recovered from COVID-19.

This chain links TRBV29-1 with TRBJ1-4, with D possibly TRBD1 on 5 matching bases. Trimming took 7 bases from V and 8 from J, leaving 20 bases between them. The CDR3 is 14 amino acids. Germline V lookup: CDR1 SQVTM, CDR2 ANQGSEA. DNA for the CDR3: TGCAGCGCCGCAGGGATGGTGGACAACGAAAAACTGTTTTTT. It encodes CSAAGMVDNEKLFF.

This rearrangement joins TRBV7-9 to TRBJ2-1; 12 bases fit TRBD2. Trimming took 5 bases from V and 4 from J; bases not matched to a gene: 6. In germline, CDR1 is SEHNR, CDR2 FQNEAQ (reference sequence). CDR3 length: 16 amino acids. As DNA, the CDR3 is TGTGCCAGCAGCGGCCGGACTAGCGGGATTTACAATGAGCAGTTCTTC. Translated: CASSGRTSGIYNEQFF.

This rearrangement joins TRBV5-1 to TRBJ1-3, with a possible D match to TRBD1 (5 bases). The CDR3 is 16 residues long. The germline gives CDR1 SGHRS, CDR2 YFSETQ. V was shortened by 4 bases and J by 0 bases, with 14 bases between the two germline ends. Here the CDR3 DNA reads TGCGCCAGCAGCCGGGCTGACAGCATCTCTGGAAACACCATATATTTT. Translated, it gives CASSRADSISGNTIYF.